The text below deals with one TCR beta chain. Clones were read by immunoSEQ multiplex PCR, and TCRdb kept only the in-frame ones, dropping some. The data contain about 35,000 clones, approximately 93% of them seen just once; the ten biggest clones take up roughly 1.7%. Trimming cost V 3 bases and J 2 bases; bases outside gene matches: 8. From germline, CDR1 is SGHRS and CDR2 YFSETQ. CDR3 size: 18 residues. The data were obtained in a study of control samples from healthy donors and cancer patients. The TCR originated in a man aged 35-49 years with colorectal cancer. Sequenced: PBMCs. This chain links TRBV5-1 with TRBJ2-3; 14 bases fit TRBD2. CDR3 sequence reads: CASSYFGTSGGSTDTQYF. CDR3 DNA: TGCGCCAGCAGCTACTTCGGGACTAGCGGGGGATCCACAGATACGCAGTATTTT. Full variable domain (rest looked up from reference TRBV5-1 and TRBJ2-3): KAGVTQTPRYLIKTRGQQVTLSCSPISGHRSVSWYQQTPGQGLQFLFEYFSETQRNKGNFPGRFSGRQFSNSRSEMNVSTLELGDSALYLCASSYFGTSGGSTDTQYFGPGTRLTVL.